The clone carrying this T cell receptor beta chain was detected only once. Each recovered donor of Cohort 3 presented with two negative PCRs, clearance, or symptom resolution. From germline, CDR1 is SGDLS and CDR2 YYNGEE. The CDR3 runs to 13 residues. Deletions cut 4 bases from V and 5 bases from J, with 12 bases between. This sample was included in a study of blood T cell repertoires in COVID-19. Data came from immunoSEQ multiplex PCR; TCRdb stores just in-frame clones and leaves some out. The repertoire holds some 200,000 clones, with around 89% as singletons. Material for sequencing was PBMCs or T cells enriched from blood (not recorded which). The sequence derives from a woman between 18 and 29 years old who had recovered from COVID-19. The chain uses TRBV9 and TRBJ2-5; D perhaps matches TRBD2 (6 bases). CDR3 nucleotide sequence: TGTGCCAGCAGCTACAGGAGCGGGGAGACCCAGTACTTC. It codes for CASSYRSGETQYF.